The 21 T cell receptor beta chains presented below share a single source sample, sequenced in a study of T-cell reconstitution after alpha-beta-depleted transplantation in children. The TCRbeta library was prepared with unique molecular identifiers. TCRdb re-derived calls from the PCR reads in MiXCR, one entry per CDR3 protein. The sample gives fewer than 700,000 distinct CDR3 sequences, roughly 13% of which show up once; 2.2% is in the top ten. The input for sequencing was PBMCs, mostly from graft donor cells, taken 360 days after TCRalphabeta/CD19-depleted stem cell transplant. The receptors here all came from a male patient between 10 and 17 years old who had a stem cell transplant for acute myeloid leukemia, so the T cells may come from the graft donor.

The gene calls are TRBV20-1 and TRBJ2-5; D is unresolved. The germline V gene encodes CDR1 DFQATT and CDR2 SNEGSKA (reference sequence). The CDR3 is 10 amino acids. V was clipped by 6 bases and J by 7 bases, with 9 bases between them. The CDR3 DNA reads TGCAGTGCCTTGACATCGACCCAGTACTTC. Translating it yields CSALTSTQYF.

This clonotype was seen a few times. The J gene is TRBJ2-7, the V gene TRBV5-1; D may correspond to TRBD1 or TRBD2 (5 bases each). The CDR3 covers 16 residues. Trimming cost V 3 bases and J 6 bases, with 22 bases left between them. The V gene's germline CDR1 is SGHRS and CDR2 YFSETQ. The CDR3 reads CASSWGIGHMSGEQYF. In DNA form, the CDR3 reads TGCGCCAGCAGCTGGGGGATCGGTCACATGTCTGGCGAGCAGTACTTC.

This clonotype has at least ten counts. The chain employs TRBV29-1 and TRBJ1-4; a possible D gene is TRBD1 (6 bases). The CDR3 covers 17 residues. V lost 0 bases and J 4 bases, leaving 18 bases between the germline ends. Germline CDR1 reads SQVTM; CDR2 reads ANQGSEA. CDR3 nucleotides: TGCAGCGTTGAAGATAACACAGGGCGCGGGGGTAATGAAAAACTGTTTTTT. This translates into CSVEDNTGRGGNEKLFF.

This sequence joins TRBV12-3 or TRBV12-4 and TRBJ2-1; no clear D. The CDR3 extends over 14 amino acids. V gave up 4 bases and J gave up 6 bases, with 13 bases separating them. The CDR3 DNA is TGTGCCAGCAGTTGGATGGCGACGGCCAATGAGCAGTTCTTC. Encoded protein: CASSWMATANEQFF.

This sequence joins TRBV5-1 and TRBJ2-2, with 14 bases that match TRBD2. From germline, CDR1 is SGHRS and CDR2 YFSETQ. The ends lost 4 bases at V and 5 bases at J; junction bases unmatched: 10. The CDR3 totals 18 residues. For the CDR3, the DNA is TGCGCCAGCAGCCCCTGGACTAGCGGGAGGATAAGGACCGGGGAGCTGTTTTTT. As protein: CASSPWTSGRIRTGELFF.

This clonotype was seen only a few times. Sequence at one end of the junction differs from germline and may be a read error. CDR3 loop: CATSYETRVYEQYF. For the CDR3, the DNA is TGTGCCACCAGTTATGAGACTAGGGTCTACGAGCAGTACTTC. The chain couples TRBV28 to TRBJ2-7, with D possibly being TRBD2 (6 bases). CDR3 length: 14 amino acids. CDR1 and CDR2 from the germline V gene are MDHEN and SYDVKM.

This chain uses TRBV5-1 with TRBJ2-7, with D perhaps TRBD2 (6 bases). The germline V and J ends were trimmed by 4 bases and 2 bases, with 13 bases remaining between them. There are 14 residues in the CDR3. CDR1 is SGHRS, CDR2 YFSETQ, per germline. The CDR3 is CASSGGTVPYEQYF. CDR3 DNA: TGCGCCAGCAGCGGGGGGACGGTCCCCTACGAGCAGTACTTC.

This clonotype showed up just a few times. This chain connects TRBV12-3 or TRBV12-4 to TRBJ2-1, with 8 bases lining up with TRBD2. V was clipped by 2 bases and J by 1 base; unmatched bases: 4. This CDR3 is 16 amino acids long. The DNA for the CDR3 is TGTGCCAGCAGTTTATTTAGCGGGGATTCCTACAATGAGCAGTTCTTC. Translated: CASSLFSGDSYNEQFF.

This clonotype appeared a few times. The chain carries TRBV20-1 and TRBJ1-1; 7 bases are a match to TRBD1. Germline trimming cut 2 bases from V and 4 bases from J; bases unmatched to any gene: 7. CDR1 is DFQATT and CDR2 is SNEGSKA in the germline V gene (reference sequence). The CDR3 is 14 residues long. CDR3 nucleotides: TGCAGTGCTAGAAAAACAGGGGAGGGCACTGAAGCTTTCTTT. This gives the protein CSARKTGEGTEAFF.

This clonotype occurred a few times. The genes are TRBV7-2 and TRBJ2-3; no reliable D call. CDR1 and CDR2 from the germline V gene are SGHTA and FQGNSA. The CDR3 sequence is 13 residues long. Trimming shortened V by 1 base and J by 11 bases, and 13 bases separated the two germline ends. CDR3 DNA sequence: TGTGCCAGCAGCTTAGAGATTCCTAGGCGGCAGTATTTT. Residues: CASSLEIPRRQYF. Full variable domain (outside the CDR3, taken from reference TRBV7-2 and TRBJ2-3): GAGVSQSPSNKVTEKGKDVELRCDPISGHTALYWYRQSLGQGLEFLIYFQGNSAPDKSGLPSDRFSAERTGGSVSTLTIQRTQQEDSAVYLCASSLEIPRRQYFGPGTRLTVL.

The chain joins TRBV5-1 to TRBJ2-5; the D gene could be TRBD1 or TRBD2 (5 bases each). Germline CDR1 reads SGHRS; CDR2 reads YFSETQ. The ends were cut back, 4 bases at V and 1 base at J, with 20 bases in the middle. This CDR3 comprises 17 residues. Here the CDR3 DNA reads TGCGCCAGCAGCCCCGGGACCCTTCCTAGAGGCCAAGAGACCCAGTACTTC. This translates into CASSPGTLPRGQETQYF.

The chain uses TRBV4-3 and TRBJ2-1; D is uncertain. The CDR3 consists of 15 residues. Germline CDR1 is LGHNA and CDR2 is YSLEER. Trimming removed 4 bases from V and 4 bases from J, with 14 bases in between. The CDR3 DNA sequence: TGCGCCAGCAGCCCCCTCCACAACAGTTACAATGAGCAGTTCTTC. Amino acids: CASSPLHNSYNEQFF.

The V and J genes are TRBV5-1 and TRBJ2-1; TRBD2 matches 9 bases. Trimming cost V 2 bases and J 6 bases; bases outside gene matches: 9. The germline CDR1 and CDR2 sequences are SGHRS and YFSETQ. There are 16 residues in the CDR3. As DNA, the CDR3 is TGCGCCAGCAGCTTAGGCTCTCCAGCGGGAGGCAATGAGCAGTTCTTC. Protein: CASSLGSPAGGNEQFF.

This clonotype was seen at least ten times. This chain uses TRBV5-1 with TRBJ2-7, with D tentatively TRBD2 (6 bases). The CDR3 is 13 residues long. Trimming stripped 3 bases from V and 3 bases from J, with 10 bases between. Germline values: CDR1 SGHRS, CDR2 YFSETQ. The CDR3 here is CASSSGLNYEQYF. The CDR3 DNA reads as TGCGCCAGCAGCTCCGGACTAAACTACGAGCAGTACTTC.

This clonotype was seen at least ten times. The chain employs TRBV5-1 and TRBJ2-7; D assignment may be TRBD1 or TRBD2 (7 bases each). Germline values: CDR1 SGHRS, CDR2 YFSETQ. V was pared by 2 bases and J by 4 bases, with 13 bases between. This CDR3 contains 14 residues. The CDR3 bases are TGCGCCAGCAGCTTACAGGGGAGGGAGTACGAGCAGTACTTC. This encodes CASSLQGREYEQYF.

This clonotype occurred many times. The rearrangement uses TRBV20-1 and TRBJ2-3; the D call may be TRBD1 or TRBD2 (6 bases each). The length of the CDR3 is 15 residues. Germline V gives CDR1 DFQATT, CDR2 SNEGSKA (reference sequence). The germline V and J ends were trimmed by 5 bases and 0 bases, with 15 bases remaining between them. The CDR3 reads CSAAIGGTSTDTQYF. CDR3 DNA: TGCAGTGCTGCTATAGGGGGGACTAGCACAGATACGCAGTATTTT.

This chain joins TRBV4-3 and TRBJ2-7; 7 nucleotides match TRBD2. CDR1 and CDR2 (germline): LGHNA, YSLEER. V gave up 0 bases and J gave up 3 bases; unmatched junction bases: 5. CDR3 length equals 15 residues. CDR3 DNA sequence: TGCGCCAGCAGCCAAGAGAGCGGGACCTTCTACGAGCAGTACTTC. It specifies CASSQESGTFYEQYF.

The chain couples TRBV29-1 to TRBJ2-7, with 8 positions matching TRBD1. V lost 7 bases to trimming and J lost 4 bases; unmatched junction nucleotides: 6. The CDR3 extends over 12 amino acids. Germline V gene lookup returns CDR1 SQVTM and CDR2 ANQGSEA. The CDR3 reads CSAAGGAYEQYF. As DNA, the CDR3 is TGCAGCGCCGCAGGGGGCGCGTACGAGCAGTACTTC.

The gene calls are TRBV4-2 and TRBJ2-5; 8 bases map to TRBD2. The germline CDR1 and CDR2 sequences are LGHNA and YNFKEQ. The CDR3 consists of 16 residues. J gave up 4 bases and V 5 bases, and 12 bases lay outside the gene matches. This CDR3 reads CASSSTQREIGETQYF. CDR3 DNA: TGTGCCAGCAGCTCCACCCAGCGGGAGATCGGAGAGACCCAGTACTTC.

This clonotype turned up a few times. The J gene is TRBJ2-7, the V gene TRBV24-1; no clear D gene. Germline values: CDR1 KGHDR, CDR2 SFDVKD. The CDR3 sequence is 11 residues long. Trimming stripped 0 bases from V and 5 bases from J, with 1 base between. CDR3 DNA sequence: TGTGCCACCAGTGATTTGGACGAGCAGTACTTC. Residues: CATSDLDEQYF.

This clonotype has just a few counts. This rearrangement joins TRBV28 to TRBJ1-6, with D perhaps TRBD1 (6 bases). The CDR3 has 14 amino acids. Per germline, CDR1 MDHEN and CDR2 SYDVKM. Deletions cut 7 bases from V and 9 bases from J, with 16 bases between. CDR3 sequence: CASISGGQGSPLHF. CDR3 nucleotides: TGTGCCAGCATCTCGGGGGGGCAGGGTTCACCCCTCCACTTT.